Listed here is a single T cell receptor beta chain. This CDR3 has 15 amino acids. Deletions cut 3 bases from V and 4 bases from J, with 15 bases between. The germline gives CDR1 MNHEY, CDR2 SVGAGI. The data originate from a study of T cell changes during pregnancy in multiple sclerosis. Some clones are missing from TCRdb's copy, which holds only in-frame ones; the method was immunoSEQ multiplex PCR. This table holds about 75,000 clones, more than 80% found once. The origin of this receptor is a female donor in good health, enrolled as a control in a pregnancy study. The V call is TRBV6-5, the J call TRBJ1-2, with unresolved D. Sequenced material: peripheral blood, taken in the first trimester of pregnancy. DNA of the CDR3: TGTGCCAGCAGTTATCCTAAGTCAGAGGGCTATGGCTACACCTTC. Its protein is CASSYPKSEGYGYTF.